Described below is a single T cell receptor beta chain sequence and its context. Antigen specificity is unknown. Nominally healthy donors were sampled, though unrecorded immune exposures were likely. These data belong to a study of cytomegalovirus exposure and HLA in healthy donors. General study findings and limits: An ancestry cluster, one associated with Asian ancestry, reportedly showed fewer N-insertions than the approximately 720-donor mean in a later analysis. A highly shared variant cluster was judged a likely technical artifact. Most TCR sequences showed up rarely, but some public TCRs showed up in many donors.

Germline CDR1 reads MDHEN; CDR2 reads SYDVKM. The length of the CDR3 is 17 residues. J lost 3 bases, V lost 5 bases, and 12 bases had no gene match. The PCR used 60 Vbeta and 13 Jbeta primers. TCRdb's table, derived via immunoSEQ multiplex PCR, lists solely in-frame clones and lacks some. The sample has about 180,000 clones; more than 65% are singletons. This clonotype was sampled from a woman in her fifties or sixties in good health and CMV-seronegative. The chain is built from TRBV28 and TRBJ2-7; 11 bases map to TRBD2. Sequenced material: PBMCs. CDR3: CASSSLPGTSGLYEQYF. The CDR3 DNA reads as TGTGCCAGCAGTAGCCTTCCCGGGACTAGCGGACTCTACGAGCAGTACTTC.